The clone carrying this T cell receptor (beta chain) has a count of ten or more. Unique molecular identifiers tagged the TCRbeta library. TCRdb used MiXCR to reprocess the PCR reads, holding one entry per CDR3 protein. Among around 200,000 distinct CDR3 sequences listed, approximately 6.6% were seen once. This sample was included in a study of T-cell reconstitution after alpha-beta-depleted transplantation in children. The sequence derives from a human donor who donated a stem cell graft to a child with Wiskott-Aldrich syndrome. The sequencing here drew on PBMCs from the stem cell graft donor, taken from the stem cell graft.

In DNA, the CDR3 is TGTGCCAGCAGTCCCAACTGGCAGCTGAACACCGGGGAGCTGTTTTTT. It yields the protein CASSPNWQLNTGELFF. The chain employs TRBV12-3 or TRBV12-4 and TRBJ2-2; D is undetermined. The CDR3 length is 16 residues. The V end lost 5 bases, the J end lost 1 base, and 14 bases lay between the germline ends.